This is a list of T cell receptor beta chains from one sample in a study of T cell responses to AZD1222 COVID-19 vaccine. The protocol was immunoSEQ multiplex PCR, while the TCRdb copy is restricted to in-frame clones and leaves out a portion. There are 180,000 or so clones in the sample; approximately 95% occur only once, and about 3.9% lies in the top ten. Sequenced material: peripheral blood, taken on day 0 of AZD1222 vaccination. The receptors derive from an adult in good health. CDR3s include the opening cysteine and the closing phenylalanine or tryptophan. The D gene is left open where the match is weak. Where a row states a size, it is once, few, many or the class of an expanded clone; other rows omit it.

>NA|TRBJ1-5|NA|TRBV30|13
CAWSEQLNQPQHF
TGTGCCTGGAGTGAACAGCTCAATCAGCCCCAGCATTTT
>TRBD2|TRBJ2-7|NA|TRBV6-5|14
CASSPSGGGYEQYF
TGTGCCAGCAGTCCCTCTGGCGGGGGTTACGAGCAGTACTTC
>NA|TRBJ1-5|NA|TRBV7-2|14
CASSLGGLNQPQHF
TGTGCCAGCAGCTTAGGCGGATTAAATCAGCCCCAGCATTTT
>TRBD2|TRBJ2-1|NA|TRBV7-2|19
CASSTPLAGGLSSYNEQFF
TGTGCCAGCAGCACACCGCTAGCGGGGGGACTGAGCTCCTACAATGAGCAGTTCTTC
>NA|TRBJ2-7|once|TRBV20-1|10
CSAGDYEQYF
TGCAGTGCTGGGGACTACGAGCAGTACTTC
>NA|TRBJ1-2|NA|TRBV11-2|14
CASRKTHWVYGYTF
TGTGCCAGCAGAAAGACGCACTGGGTTTATGGCTACACCTTC
>NA|TRBJ1-6|NA|TRBV12-3/TRBV12-4|11
CASSYNSPLHF
TGTGCCAGCAGTTATAATTCACCCCTCCACTTT
>NA|TRBJ1-6|once|TRBV18|16
CASSGSLATSNSPLHF
TGTGCCAGCTCCGGATCGTTGGCCACATCTAATTCACCCCTCCACTTT
>TRBD1|TRBJ2-7|few|TRBV7-9|14
CASSLPRQGYEQYF
TGTGCCAGCAGCTTACCGAGACAGGGCTACGAGCAGTACTTC
>NA|TRBJ2-7|NA|TRBV25-1|15
CASSGTPGTYYEQYF
TGTGCCAGCAGTGGGACTCCCGGGACATACTACGAGCAGTACTTC
>TRBD1|TRBJ2-5|NA|TRBV5-1|16
CASSSSQGAGQETQYF
TGCGCCAGCAGCTCTTCACAGGGGGCGGGCCAAGAGACCCAGTACTTC
>TRBD2|TRBJ2-7|NA|TRBV12-3/TRBV12-4|13
CASSEGRVYEQYF
TGTGCCAGCAGCGAGGGGAGGGTCTACGAGCAGTACTTC
>NA|TRBJ1-1|NA|TRBV6-1|12
CASSEYLRLAFF
TGTGCCAGCAGTGAATACCTCAGGCTTGCTTTCTTT
>NA|TRBJ1-5|NA|TRBV3-1/TRBV3-2|16
CASSPTFLYSNQPQHF
TGTGCCAGCAGCCCGACCTTTCTTTATAGCAATCAGCCCCAGCATTTT
>NA|TRBJ1-1|NA|TRBV5-6|13
CASSLVGQTEAFF
TGTGCCAGCAGCTTGGTGGGCCAGACTGAAGCTTTCTTT
>NA|TRBJ1-4|NA|TRBV29-1|14
CSVDLGVSNEKLFF
TGCAGCGTTGATCTAGGGGTATCTAATGAAAAACTGTTTTTT
>NA|TRBJ1-3|NA|TRBV5-1|13
CASSLAPTNTIYF
TGCGCCAGCAGCTTGGCACCCACGAACACCATATATTTT